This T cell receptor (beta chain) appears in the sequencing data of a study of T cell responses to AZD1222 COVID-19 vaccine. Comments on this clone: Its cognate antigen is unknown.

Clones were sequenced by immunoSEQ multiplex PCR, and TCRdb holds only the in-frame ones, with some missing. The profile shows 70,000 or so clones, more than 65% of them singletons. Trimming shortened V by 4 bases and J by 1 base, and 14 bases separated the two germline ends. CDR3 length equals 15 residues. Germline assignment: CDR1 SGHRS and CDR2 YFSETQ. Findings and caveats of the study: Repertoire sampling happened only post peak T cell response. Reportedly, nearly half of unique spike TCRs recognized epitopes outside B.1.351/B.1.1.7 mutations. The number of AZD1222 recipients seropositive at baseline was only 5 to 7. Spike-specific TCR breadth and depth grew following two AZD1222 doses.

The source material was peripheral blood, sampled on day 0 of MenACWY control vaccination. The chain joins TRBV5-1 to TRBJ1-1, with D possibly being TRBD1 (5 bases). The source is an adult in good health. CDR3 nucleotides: TGCGCCAGCAGCCCCTCCGGCGGGGGGAACACTGAAGCTTTCTTT. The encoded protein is CASSPSGGGNTEAFF.